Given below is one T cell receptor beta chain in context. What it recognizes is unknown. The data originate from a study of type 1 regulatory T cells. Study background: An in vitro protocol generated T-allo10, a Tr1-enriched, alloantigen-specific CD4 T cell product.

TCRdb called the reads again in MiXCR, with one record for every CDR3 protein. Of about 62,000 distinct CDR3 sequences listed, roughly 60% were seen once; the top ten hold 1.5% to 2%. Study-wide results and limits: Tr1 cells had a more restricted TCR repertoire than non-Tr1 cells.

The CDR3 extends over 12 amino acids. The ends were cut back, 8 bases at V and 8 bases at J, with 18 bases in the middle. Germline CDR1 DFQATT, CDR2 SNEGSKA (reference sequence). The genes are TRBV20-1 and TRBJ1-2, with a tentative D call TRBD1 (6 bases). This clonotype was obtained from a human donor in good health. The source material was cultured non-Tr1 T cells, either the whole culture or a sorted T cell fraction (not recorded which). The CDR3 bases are TGCAGTACCAACGCAGGGGCGGAGGGCTACACCTTC. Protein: CSTNAGAEGYTF.